Following are 10 T cell receptor beta chains from one sample sequenced in a study of blood T cell repertoires in COVID-19. Sequenced by immunoSEQ multiplex PCR; TCRdb stores in-frame clones only, minus some. The sample comprises about 140,000 clones, around 87% of which are singletons, and roughly 5.4% rests with the top ten. The specimen was peripheral blood. The receptors shown here come from a human donor in a cohort sampled during active COVID-19.

The chain joins TRBV28 to TRBJ2-3; 7 bases map to TRBD2. The trim removed 3 bases at V and 1 base at J, leaving 4 bases unmatched. Looked up from germline, CDR1 is MDHEN and CDR2 is SYDVKM. CDR3 length: 15 amino acids. The CDR3 DNA reads as TGTGCCAGCAGTTTGGGGGGGGTCGGCACAGATACGCAGTATTTT. Amino acids: CASSLGGVGTDTQYF.

This chain links TRBV9 with TRBJ2-2; tentatively, D is TRBD1 (5 bases). CDR1 SGDLS and CDR2 YYNGEE come from the germline V gene. This CDR3 comprises 16 residues. V lost 4 bases, J lost 4 bases, and 17 bases lay in between. CDR3 DNA: TGTGCCAGCAGCCCAAATCTGGGGCGGCGCACCGGGGAGCTGTTTTTT. Translated: CASSPNLGRRTGELFF.

The chain recombines TRBV3-1 (or the pseudogene TRBV3-2) with TRBJ1-4; D is perhaps TRBD1 (5 bases). CDR3 length: 15 residues. Germline V gene sequence: CDR1 LGHDT, CDR2 YNNKEL (reference sequence). V gave up 0 bases and J gave up 6 bases, with 11 bases separating them. CDR3 loop: CASSQEQGGDEKLFF. CDR3 sequence (DNA): TGTGCCAGCAGCCAAGAGCAGGGAGGGGATGAAAAACTGTTTTTT.

V is TRBV3-1 (or the pseudogene TRBV3-2) and J is TRBJ2-7, with D tentatively TRBD2 (5 bases). CDR1 and CDR2 (germline): LGHDT, YNNKEL (reference sequence). The V gene lost 3 bases and the J gene lost 7 bases, with 19 bases spanning the gap. The CDR3 loop spans 15 amino acids. Here the CDR3 reads CASSQTIARMQEQYF. CDR3 coding DNA: TGTGCCAGCAGCCAGACTATAGCCAGGATGCAAGAGCAGTACTTC.

The chain recombines TRBV5-4 with TRBJ1-2, with 7 bases identical to TRBD1. The CDR3 covers 17 residues. V dropped 3 bases and J dropped 7; count of bases not matched to a gene: 18. The germline CDR1 and CDR2 sequences are SGHNT and YYREEE (reference sequence). CDR3 nucleotides: TGTGCCAGCAGCTCCCTAATCTTTCGACAGGGACTCGCTGGCTACACCTTC. Its protein is CASSSLIFRQGLAGYTF.

The rearrangement joins TRBV29-1 to TRBJ2-7; 9 bases fit TRBD1. CDR1 and CDR2 (germline): SQVTM, ANQGSEA. This CDR3 comprises 14 residues. J was trimmed by 0 bases and V by 5 bases; bases with no gene match: 5. CDR3 in amino acids: CSVSGQGTSYEQYF. CDR3 in DNA: TGCAGCGTTAGTGGACAGGGGACCTCCTACGAGCAGTACTTC.

The rearrangement joins TRBV27 to TRBJ2-7; TRBD1 agrees at 9 bases. J was trimmed by 4 bases and V by 8 bases; bases with no gene match: 6. Germline lookup yields CDR1 MNHEY and CDR2 SMNVEV (reference sequence). The CDR3 has 13 amino acids. The CDR3 sequence is CASGRQGVYEQYF. CDR3 DNA sequence: TGTGCCAGCGGGAGACAGGGGGTATACGAGCAGTACTTC.

The rearrangement uses TRBV14 and TRBJ2-5, with 7 bases that match TRBD1. With V trimmed by 6 bases and J by 5 bases, 6 bases remained unmatched. CDR3 length: 13 amino acids. The V gene's germline CDR1 is SGHDN and CDR2 FVKESK. CDR3 protein: CASRPRGYETQYF. The CDR3 DNA follows: TGTGCCAGCAGACCCAGGGGGTATGAGACCCAGTACTTC.

V is TRBV4-1 and J is TRBJ2-1, with D tentatively TRBD2 (5 bases). There are 16 residues in the CDR3. Germline V CDR1 and CDR2: MGHRA, YSYEKL. The ends were cut back, 4 bases at V and 5 bases at J, with 18 bases in the middle. The CDR3 sequence: CASSLSPGTRNNEQFF. DNA of the CDR3: TGCGCCAGCAGCCTGAGTCCGGGAACGAGAAACAATGAGCAGTTCTTC.

The J gene is TRBJ1-1, the V gene TRBV5-4; TRBD1 might be the D (5 bases). CDR3 length: 16 residues. Trimming stripped 4 bases from V and 4 bases from J, with 20 bases between. The germline V gene has CDR1 SGHNT and CDR2 YYREEE (reference sequence). The CDR3 spells CASSPNPGGWGTEAFF. The CDR3 region has the DNA TGTGCCAGCAGCCCAAACCCGGGGGGATGGGGCACTGAAGCTTTCTTT. Based on the CDR3 plus reference TRBV5-4 and TRBJ1-1, the full variable domain is ETGVTQSPTHLIKTRGQQVTLRCSSQSGHNTVSWYQQALGQGPQFIFQYYREEENGRGNFPPRFSGLQFPNYSSELNVNALELDDSALYLCASSPNPGGWGTEAFFGQGTRLTVV.